The sequence of this TCR beta chain was determined in a study of blood T cells in healthy people across ages. Whole-study results and caveats: Among long-lived donors, naive CD4+ cells were more numerous and diversity higher than in aged donors.

Isolated PBMCs totaled at least 6.5 million in each sample. This clonotype showed up just a few times. As yet, its antigen is unknown. Using a J-beta primer mix together with a sample-barcoded 5' primer, a second PCR was run for about 6 to 11 cycles. A template-switch adaptor that had 12 random nucleotides put a tag on each cDNA molecule. TCRdb re-called the 5' RACE reads through MiXCR, storing one row per CDR3 protein. The sample carries around 900,000 distinct CDR3 sequences, just over 50% recorded once. The sequenced sample was blood. This receptor was obtained from a woman aged 55-75 years in good health.

This CDR3 reads CATETSSDTQYF. DNA for the CDR3: TGTGCCACGGAGACTAGTTCAGATACGCAGTATTTT. The chain is built from TRBV6-2 or TRBV6-3 and TRBJ2-3; possible D gene TRBD2, 6 bases. This CDR3 is 12 amino acids long. CDR1 and CDR2 from the germline V gene are MNHEY and SVGEGT. V shed 10 bases and J shed 4 bases, with 12 bases lying between them.